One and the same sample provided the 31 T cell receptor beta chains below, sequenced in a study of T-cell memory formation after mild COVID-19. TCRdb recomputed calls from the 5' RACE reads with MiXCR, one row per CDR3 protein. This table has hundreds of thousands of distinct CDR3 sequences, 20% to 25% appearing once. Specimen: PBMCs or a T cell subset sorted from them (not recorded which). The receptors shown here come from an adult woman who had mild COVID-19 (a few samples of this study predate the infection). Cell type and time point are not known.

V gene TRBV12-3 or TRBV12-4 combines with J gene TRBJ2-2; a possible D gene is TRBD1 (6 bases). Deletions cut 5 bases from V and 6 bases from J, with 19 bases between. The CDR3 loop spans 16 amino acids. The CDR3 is CASSPPTGRGPGELFF. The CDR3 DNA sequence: TGTGCCAGCAGTCCCCCGACAGGTCGTGGTCCCGGGGAGCTGTTTTTT.

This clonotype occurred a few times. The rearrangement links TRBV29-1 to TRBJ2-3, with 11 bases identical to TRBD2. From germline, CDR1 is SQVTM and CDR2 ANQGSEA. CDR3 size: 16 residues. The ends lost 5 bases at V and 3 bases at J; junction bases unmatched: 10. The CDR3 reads CSVRNPSGRRTDTQYF. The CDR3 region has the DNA TGCAGCGTTCGCAACCCTAGCGGGAGGAGGACAGATACGCAGTATTTT.

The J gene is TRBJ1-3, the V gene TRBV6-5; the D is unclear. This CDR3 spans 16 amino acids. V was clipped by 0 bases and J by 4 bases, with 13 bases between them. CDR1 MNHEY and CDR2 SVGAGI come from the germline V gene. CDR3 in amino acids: CASSYSGGEKGNTIYF. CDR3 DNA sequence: TGTGCCAGCAGTTACTCGGGCGGGGAGAAGGGAAACACCATATATTTT.

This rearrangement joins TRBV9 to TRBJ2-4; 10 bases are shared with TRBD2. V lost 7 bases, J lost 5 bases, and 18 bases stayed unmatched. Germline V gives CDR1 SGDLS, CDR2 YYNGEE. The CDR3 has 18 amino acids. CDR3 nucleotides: TGTGCCAGCTCCCCTAGCGGGGGAGGGGCTAGCATCGAAAACATTCAGTACTTC. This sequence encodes CASSPSGGGASIENIQYF.

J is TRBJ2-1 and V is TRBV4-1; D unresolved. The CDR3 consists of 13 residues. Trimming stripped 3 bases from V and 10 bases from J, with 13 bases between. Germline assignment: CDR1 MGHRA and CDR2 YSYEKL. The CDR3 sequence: CASSHVSRREQFF. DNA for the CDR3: TGCGCCAGCAGCCATGTTTCCCGCCGGGAGCAGTTCTTC.

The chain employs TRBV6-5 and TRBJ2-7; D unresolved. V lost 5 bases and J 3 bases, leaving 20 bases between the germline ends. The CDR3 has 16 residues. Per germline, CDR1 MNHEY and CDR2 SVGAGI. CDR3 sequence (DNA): TGTGCCAGCAGTCAAGCTAAATATCCGGTGGACTACGAGCAGTACTTC. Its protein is CASSQAKYPVDYEQYF.

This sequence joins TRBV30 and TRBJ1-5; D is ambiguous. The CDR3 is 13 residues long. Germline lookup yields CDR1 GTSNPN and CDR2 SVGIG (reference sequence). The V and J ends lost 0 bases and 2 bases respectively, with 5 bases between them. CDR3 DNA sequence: TGTGCCTGGAGTGTAAACGGCAATCAGCCCCAGCATTTT. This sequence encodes CAWSVNGNQPQHF.

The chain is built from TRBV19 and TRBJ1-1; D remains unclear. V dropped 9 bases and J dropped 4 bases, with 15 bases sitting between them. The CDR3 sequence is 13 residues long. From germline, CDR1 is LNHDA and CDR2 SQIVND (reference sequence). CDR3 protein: CASGRLGSTEAFF. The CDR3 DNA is TGTGCCAGCGGACGGTTGGGGAGCACTGAAGCTTTCTTT.

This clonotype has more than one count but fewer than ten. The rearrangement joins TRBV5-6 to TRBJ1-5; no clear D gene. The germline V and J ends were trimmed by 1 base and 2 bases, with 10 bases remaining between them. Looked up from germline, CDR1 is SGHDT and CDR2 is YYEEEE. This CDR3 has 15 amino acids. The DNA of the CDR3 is TGTGCCAGCAGCTTGACGGGTGGAGGCAATCAGCCCCAGCATTTT. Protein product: CASSLTGGGNQPQHF.

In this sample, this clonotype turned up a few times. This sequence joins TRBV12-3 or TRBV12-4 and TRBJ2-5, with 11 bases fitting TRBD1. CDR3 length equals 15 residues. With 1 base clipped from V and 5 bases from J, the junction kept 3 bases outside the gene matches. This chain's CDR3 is CASSLGTGGYETQYF. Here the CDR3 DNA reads TGTGCCAGCAGTTTAGGGACAGGGGGCTATGAGACCCAGTACTTC.

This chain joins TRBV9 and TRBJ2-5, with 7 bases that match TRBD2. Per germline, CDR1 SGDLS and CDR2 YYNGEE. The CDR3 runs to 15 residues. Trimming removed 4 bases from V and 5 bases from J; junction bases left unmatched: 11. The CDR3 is CASSSRGLERETQYF. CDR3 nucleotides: TGTGCCAGCAGCTCCCGAGGACTAGAACGGGAGACCCAGTACTTC.

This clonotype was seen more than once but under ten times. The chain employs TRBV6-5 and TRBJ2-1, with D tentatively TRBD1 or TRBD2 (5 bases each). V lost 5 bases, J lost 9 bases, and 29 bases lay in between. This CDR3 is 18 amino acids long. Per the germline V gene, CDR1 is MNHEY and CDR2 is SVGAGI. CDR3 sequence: CASSAKSFPGTFKPEQFF. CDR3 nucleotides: TGTGCCAGCAGTGCCAAGAGTTTCCCCGGGACCTTTAAGCCTGAGCAGTTCTTC.

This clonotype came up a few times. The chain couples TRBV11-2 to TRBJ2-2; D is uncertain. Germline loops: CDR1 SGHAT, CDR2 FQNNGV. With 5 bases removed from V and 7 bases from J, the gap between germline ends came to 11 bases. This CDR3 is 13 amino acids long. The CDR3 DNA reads TGTGCCAGCAGCCCCCTCGGTTTCGGGGAGCTGTTTTTT. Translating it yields CASSPLGFGELFF.

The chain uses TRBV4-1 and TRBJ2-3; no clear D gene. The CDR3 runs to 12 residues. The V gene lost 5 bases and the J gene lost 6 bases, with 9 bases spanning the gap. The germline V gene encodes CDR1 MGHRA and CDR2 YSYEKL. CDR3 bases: TGCGCCAGCAGCTATTTGTGGGATACGCAGTATTTT. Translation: CASSYLWDTQYF.

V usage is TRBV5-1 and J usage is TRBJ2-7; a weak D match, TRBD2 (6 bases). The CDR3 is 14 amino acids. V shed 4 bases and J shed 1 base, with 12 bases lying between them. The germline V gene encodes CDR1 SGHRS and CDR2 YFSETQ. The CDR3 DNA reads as TGCGCCAGCAGCCCAACTAGCTGGTCCTACGAGCAGTACTTC. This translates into CASSPTSWSYEQYF.

The CDR3 DNA reads TGTGCCATCACGGGATTCACTGAAGCTTTCTTT. This codes for CAITGFTEAFF. V usage is TRBV12-3 or TRBV12-4 and J usage is TRBJ1-1; no definite D call. V dropped 10 bases and J dropped 4 bases, with 10 bases sitting between them. This CDR3 is built from 11 residues.

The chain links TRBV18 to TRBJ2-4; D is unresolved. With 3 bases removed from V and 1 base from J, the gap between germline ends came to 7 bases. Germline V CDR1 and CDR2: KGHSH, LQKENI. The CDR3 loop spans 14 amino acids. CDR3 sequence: CASSPEFAKNIQYF. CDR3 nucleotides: TGTGCCAGCTCACCCGAATTCGCCAAAAACATTCAGTACTTC.

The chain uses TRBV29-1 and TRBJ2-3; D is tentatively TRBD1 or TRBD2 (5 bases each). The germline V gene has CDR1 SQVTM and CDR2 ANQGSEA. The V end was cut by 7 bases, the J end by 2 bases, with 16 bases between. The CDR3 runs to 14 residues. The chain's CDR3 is CSATVGTTTDTQYF. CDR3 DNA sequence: TGCAGCGCAACGGTCGGGACCACCACAGATACGCAGTATTTT.

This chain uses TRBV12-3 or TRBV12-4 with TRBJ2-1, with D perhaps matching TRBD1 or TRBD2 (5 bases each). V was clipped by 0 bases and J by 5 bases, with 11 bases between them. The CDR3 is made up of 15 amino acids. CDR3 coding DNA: TGTGCCAGCAGTTTAGCGTGGGGGATCGACAATGAGCAGTTCTTC. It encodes CASSLAWGIDNEQFF.

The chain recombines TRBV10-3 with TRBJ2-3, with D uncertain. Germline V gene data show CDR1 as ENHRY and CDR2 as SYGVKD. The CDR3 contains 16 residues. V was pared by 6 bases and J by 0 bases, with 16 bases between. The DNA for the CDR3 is TGTGCCATCAGACCGACCTGGGATACAAGCACAGATACGCAGTATTTT. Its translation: CAIRPTWDTSTDTQYF.

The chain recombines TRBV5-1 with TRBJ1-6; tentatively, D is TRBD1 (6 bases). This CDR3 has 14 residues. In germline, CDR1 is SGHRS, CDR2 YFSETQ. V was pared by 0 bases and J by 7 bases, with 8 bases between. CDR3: CASSLDQGNSPLHF. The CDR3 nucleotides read TGCGCCAGCAGCTTGGACCAGGGGAATTCACCCCTCCACTTT.

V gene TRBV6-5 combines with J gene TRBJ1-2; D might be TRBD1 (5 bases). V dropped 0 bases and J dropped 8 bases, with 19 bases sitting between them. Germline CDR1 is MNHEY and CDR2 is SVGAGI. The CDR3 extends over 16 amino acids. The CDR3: CASSYSTNGRVRGYTF. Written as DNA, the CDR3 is TGTGCCAGCAGTTACTCGACAAATGGCAGGGTACGGGGCTACACCTTC.

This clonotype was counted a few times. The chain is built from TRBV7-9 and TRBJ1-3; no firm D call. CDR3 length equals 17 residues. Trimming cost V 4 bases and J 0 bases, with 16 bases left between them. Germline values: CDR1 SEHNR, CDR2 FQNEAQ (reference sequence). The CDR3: CASSSPRRTYSGNTIYF. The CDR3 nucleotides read TGTGCCAGCAGCTCACCTCGTAGGACCTACTCTGGAAACACCATATATTTT.

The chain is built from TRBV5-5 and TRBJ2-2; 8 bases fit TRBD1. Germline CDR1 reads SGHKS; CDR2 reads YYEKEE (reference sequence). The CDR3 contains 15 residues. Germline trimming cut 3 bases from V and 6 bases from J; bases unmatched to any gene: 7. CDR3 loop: CASSWSVQGAGELFF. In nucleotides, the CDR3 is TGTGCCAGCAGCTGGAGCGTACAGGGGGCCGGGGAGCTGTTTTTT. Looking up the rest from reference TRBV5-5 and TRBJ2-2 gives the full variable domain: DAGVTQSPTHLIKTRGQQVTLRCSPISGHKSVSWYQQVLGQGPQFIFQYYEKEERGRGNFPDRFSARQFPNYSSELNVNALLLGDSALYLCASSWSVQGAGELFFGEGSRLTVL.

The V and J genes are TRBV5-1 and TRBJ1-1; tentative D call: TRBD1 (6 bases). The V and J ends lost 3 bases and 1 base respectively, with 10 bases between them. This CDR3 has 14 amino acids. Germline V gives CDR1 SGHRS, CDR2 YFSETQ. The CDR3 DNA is TGCGCCAGCAGCTCCTGGACAGCGAACACTGAAGCTTTCTTT. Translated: CASSSWTANTEAFF. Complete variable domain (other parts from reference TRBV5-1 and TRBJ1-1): KAGVTQTPRYLIKTRGQQVTLSCSPISGHRSVSWYQQTPGQGLQFLFEYFSETQRNKGNFPGRFSGRQFSNSRSEMNVSTLELGDSALYLCASSSWTANTEAFFGQGTRLTVV.

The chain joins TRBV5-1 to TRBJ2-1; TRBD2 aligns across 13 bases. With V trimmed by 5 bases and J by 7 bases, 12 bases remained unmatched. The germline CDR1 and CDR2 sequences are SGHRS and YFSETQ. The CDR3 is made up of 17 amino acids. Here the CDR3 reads CASRRTSGGSGENEQFF. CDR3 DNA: TGCGCCAGCAGGAGGACTAGCGGGGGCTCCGGGGAGAATGAGCAGTTCTTC.

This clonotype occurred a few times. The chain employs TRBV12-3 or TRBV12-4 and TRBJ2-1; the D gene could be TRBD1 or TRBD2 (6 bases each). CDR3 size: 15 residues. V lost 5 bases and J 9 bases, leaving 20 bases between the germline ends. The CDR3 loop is CASSVIGREGGEQFF. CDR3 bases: TGTGCCAGCAGTGTGATAGGGCGGGAAGGGGGTGAGCAGTTCTTC.

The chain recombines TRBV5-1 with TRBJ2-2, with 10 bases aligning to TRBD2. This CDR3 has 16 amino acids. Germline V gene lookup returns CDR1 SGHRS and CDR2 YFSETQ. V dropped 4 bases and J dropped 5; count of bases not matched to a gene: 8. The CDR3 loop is CASSVTSGAGTGELFF. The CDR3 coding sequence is TGCGCCAGCAGCGTTACTAGCGGGGCTGGGACCGGGGAGCTGTTTTTT.

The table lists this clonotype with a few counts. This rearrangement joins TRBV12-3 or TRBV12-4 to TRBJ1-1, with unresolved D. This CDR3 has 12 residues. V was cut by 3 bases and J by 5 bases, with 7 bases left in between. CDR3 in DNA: TGTGCCAGCAGTTTTCAGACTACTGAAGCTTTCTTT. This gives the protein CASSFQTTEAFF.

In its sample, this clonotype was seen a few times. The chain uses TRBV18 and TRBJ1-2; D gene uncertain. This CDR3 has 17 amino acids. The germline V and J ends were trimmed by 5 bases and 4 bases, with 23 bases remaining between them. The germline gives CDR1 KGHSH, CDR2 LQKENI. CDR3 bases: TGTGCCAGCTCAGCCATCCATCCGGACGCCCTAGGCTATGGCTACACCTTC. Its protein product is CASSAIHPDALGYGYTF.

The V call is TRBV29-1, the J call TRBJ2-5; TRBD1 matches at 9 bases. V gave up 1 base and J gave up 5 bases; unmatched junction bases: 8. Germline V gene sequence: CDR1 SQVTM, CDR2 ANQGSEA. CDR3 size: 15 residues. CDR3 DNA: TGCAGCGTTGAAGGGTCGGGACAGGGAGTGGAGACCCAGTACTTC. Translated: CSVEGSGQGVETQYF.